This T cell receptor beta chain was sequenced in a study of T cells in Graves' hyperthyroidism and ophthalmopathy. Overall study findings and caveats: In blood, most of the thyroid clonotypes expanded above 0.001 were also present. Ophthalmopathy, which appeared later, was predicted by the model a median roughly 6.6 months before onset.

Researchers barred patients who had uncontrolled infection, other autoimmune disease, pregnancy or lactation. This clonotype was recorded only once. Antigen specificity is unknown. Amplification targeted TCR beta CDR3 regions from RNA transcripts. Primed by the HTBI set, a first-round RT-PCR was run on the TCR CDR3. Via MiXCR, TCRdb re-called the multiplex PCR reads, giving one row per CDR3 protein. The sample yields approximately 560,000 distinct CDR3 sequences, about 43% seen once. Trimming stripped 5 bases from V and 9 bases from J, with 22 bases between. The length of the CDR3 is 15 residues. Germline V lookup: CDR1 SGHVS, CDR2 FQNEAQ.

The sample taken for sequencing was peripheral blood or thyroid tissue (not recorded which). This TCR derives from a woman aged 18-29 years with Graves' hyperthyroidism. V gene TRBV7-8 combines with J gene TRBJ1-1; a weak D match, TRBD1 (5 bases). The CDR3 sequence is CASSPVVAPGTKAFF. In DNA form, the CDR3 reads TGTGCCAGCAGCCCAGTGGTAGCCCCGGGGACTAAAGCTTTCTTT. Variable domain in full (rest from reference TRBV7-8 and TRBJ1-1): GAGVSQSPRYKVAKRGQDVALRCDPISGHVSLFWYQQALGQGPEFLTYFQNEAQLDKSGLPSDRFFAERPEGSVSTLKIQRTQQEDSAVYLCASSPVVAPGTKAFFGQGTRLTVV.